Listed here are 26 T cell receptor beta chains from one sample, sequenced in a study of Ad26.COV2.S vaccination and SARS-CoV-2 variants. Documented treatment: roughly 19 received Ad26.COV2.S at low or high dose, single or two shots; a few received placebo; per-sample allocation not given. Each sample was drawn 63 days after the first injection (of vaccine or placebo). Clones were sequenced by immunoSEQ multiplex PCR, and TCRdb holds only the in-frame ones, with some missing. This sample has hundreds of thousands of clones, with approximately 89% found just once. This specimen consisted of peripheral blood, obtained in a trial of Ad26.COV2.S vaccine versus placebo. The source of these receptors is a person between 18 and 65 years old who received the Ad26.COV2.S COVID-19 vaccine or a placebo.

The CDR3 reads CASTRGGSGSYEQYV. The DNA of the CDR3 is TGTGCCAGCACCCGGGGGGGGAGCGGCTCCTACGAGCAGTACGTC. The J gene is TRBJ2-7, the V gene TRBV21-1; TRBD2, the table's D call, lacks a check against the DNA. TRBV21-1 is a documented pseudogene. This CDR3 region has 15 residues.

J is TRBJ2-2 and V is TRBV30; unclear D gene. The V gene's germline CDR1 is GTSNPN and CDR2 SVGIG (reference sequence). The CDR3 has 13 residues. V was clipped by 3 bases and J by 2 bases, with 7 bases between them. CDR3 amino acids: CAWRKPNTGELFF. Written as DNA, the CDR3 is TGTGCCTGGAGGAAACCAAACACCGGGGAGCTGTTTTTT.

In regard to this clone: At one end, the junction sequence differs from germline, possibly due to a read error. V usage is TRBV12-3 or TRBV12-4 and J usage is TRBJ2-4; D may correspond to TRBD1 or TRBD2 (5 bases each). The CDR3 contains 12 residues. Here the CDR3 DNA reads TGTGCCAGCAGTTCCGGGGCCAGGGCCGGTGACTTC. The encoded protein is CASSSGARAGDF.

The rearrangement joins TRBV6-6 to TRBJ2-6, with D possibly matching TRBD2 (7 bases). The CDR3 runs to 14 residues. V dropped 11 bases and J dropped 1 base, with 12 bases sitting between them. The germline V gene encodes CDR1 MNHNY and CDR2 SVGAGI (reference sequence). This CDR3 is CAGGRGSGANVLTF. The CDR3 bases are TGTGCCGGAGGGAGGGGGTCTGGGGCCAACGTCCTGACTTTC.

This sequence joins TRBV6-5 and TRBJ1-2; D gene ambiguous. From germline, CDR1 is MNHEY and CDR2 SVGAGI. V was cut by 7 bases and J by 3 bases, with 15 bases left in between. This CDR3 is built from 14 residues. The CDR3 bases are TGTGCCAGCAATACGAGAACCGCCGACTATGGCTACACCTTC. This codes for CASNTRTADYGYTF.

This chain connects TRBV5-1 to TRBJ1-6; no firm D call. The CDR3 consists of 14 residues. From germline, CDR1 is SGHRS and CDR2 YFSETQ. Trimming left V 0 bases short and J 5 bases short, with 6 bases between. The CDR3 coding sequence is TGCGCCAGCAGCTTGGAACTGCATAATTCACCCCTCCACTTT. Translated, it gives CASSLELHNSPLHF.

The V and J genes are TRBV7-2 and TRBJ2-7, with TRBD2 identical over 7 bases. With 1 base clipped from V and 8 bases from J, the junction kept 5 bases outside the gene matches. The CDR3 is 13 residues long. The germline V gene encodes CDR1 SGHTA and CDR2 FQGNSA. Written as DNA, the CDR3 is TGTGCCAGCAGCTTAGGGTGGGAGGGAAAGCAGTACTTC. This gives the protein CASSLGWEGKQYF.

This clone occurred once. This chain links TRBV5-1 with TRBJ2-7; 11 bases align to TRBD1. Germline CDR1 is SGHRS and CDR2 is YFSETQ. J gave up 3 bases and V 3 bases, and 5 bases lay outside the gene matches. This CDR3 spans 15 amino acids. DNA for the CDR3: TGCGCCAGCAGCTCGGGGGGACAGGGGGTCTACGAGCAGTACTTC. It yields the protein CASSSGGQGVYEQYF.

CDR3 in amino acids: CASSVTSGGFHEQYF. CDR3 bases: TGTGCCAGCAGCGTGACTAGCGGGGGTTTCCACGAGCAGTACTTC. The chain joins TRBV3-1 (or the pseudogene TRBV3-2) to TRBJ2-7; 12 bases align to TRBD2. J lost 5 bases, V lost 5 bases, and 7 bases had no gene match. Germline V gene lookup returns CDR1 LGHDT and CDR2 YNNKEL (reference sequence). The CDR3 has 15 residues.

The J gene is TRBJ2-4, the V gene TRBV19; perhaps TRBD2 as D (7 bases). This CDR3 comprises 12 residues. Germline V gene data show CDR1 as LNHDA and CDR2 as SQIVND (reference sequence). V lost 5 bases to trimming and J lost 16 bases, with 18 bases between them. The CDR3 DNA sequence: TGTGCCAGTAGTGGGGCGGGGGCCCTGAACTACTTC. Its protein product is CASSGAGALNYF.

V is TRBV7-2 and J is TRBJ2-5; the D gene is possibly TRBD2 (6 bases). Germline lookup yields CDR1 SGHTA and CDR2 FQGNSA. Trimming stripped 5 bases from V and 4 bases from J, with 17 bases between. The CDR3 totals 15 residues. The CDR3 is CASSGGARGRETQYF. The DNA for the CDR3 is TGTGCCAGCAGCGGCGGGGCTCGCGGGCGAGAGACCCAGTACTTC.

The chain uses TRBV5-4 and TRBJ1-1; 7 bases agree with TRBD1. Germline-derived CDR1 and CDR2 are SGHNT and YYREEE (reference sequence). J lost 4 bases, V lost 3 bases, and 6 bases had no gene match. The CDR3 is 14 amino acids. For the CDR3, the DNA is TGTGCCAGCAGCTCAAGACAGGGAAGCACTGAAGCTTTCTTT. Translation gives CASSSRQGSTEAFF.

Details on this clone: A read error may be the cause here, since a much bigger clone is one base away. The rearrangement uses TRBV19 and TRBJ1-5; D possibly corresponds to TRBD1 (5 bases). There are 16 residues in the CDR3. Trimming left V 4 bases short and J 5 bases short, with 18 bases between. CDR1 and CDR2 (germline): LNHDA, SQIVND (reference sequence). The DNA of the CDR3 is TGTGCCAGTAGTAAGCATGCAGGGTGGGGCGATCAGCCCCAGCATTTT. Its protein is CASSKHAGWGDQPQHF.

CDR3: CASSLGVQDTGELFF. In nucleotides, the CDR3 is TGCGCCAGCAGCTTAGGGGTTCAGGACACCGGGGAGCTGTTTTTT. V is TRBV5-1 and J is TRBJ2-2; a possible D gene is TRBD1 (5 bases). The CDR3 consists of 15 residues. The germline V gene has CDR1 SGHRS and CDR2 YFSETQ. The V end lost 2 bases, the J end lost 3 bases, and 11 bases lay between the germline ends.

The CDR3 loop reads CASSGRGIGETQYF. The CDR3 DNA reads as TGCGCCAGCAGCGGCAGGGGGATCGGAGAGACCCAGTACTTC. The rearrangement joins TRBV5-1 to TRBJ2-5; 7 bases align to TRBD1. J was trimmed by 4 bases and V by 4 bases; bases with no gene match: 7. Germline V gives CDR1 SGHRS, CDR2 YFSETQ. The CDR3 is 14 residues long. The full variable domain, its missing parts supplied by reference TRBV5-1 and TRBJ2-5, is KAGVTQTPRYLIKTRGQQVTLSCSPISGHRSVSWYQQTPGQGLQFLFEYFSETQRNKGNFPGRFSGRQFSNSRSEMNVSTLELGDSALYLCASSGRGIGETQYFGPGTRLLVL.

V gene TRBV9 combines with J gene TRBJ1-2, with D hard to call. Germline V CDR1 and CDR2: SGDLS, YYNGEE. V lost 0 bases and J lost 3, with 6 bases in between. The CDR3 covers 13 residues. CDR3 nucleotide sequence: TGTGCCAGCAGCGTAGGGCAGGACTATGGCTACACCTTC. Translated, it gives CASSVGQDYGYTF. The whole variable domain, remainder taken from reference TRBV9 and TRBJ1-2, is DSGVTQTPKHLITATGQRVTLRCSPRSGDLSVYWYQQSLDQGLQFLIQYYNGEERAKGNILERFSAQQFPDLHSELNLSSLELGDSALYFCASSVGQDYGYTFGSGTRLTVV.

The genes are TRBV5-1 and TRBJ1-3; the D is unclear. There are 18 residues in the CDR3. Germline lookup yields CDR1 SGHRS and CDR2 YFSETQ. Trimming removed 0 bases from V and 0 bases from J, with 16 bases in between. For the CDR3, the DNA is TGCGCCAGCAGCTTGGACCCGCGGCACAGCCACTCTGGAAACACCATATATTTT. This encodes CASSLDPRHSHSGNTIYF.

This CDR3 is CAWREKGDYGYTF. CDR3 in DNA: TGTGCCTGGAGGGAGAAGGGGGACTATGGCTACACCTTC. V and J are TRBV30 and TRBJ1-2; D perhaps matches TRBD1 (6 bases). V lost 3 bases and J lost 3, with 11 bases in between. Germline V gene lookup returns CDR1 GTSNPN and CDR2 SVGIG (reference sequence). The CDR3 runs to 13 residues. The complete variable domain, with remaining parts taken from reference TRBV30 and TRBJ1-2, reads SQTIHQWPATLVQPVGSPLSLECTVEGTSNPNLYWYRQAAGRGLQLLFYSVGIGQISSEVPQNLSASRPQDRQFILSSKKLLLSDSGFYLCAWREKGDYGYTFGSGTRLTVV.

The chain employs TRBV10-2 and TRBJ2-1; 9 nucleotides line up with TRBD2. Unmatched junction bases numbered 9, after V lost 7 bases and J lost 8 bases. The CDR3 runs to 14 residues. CDR1 and CDR2 (germline): WSHSY, SAAADI. The CDR3 here is CASKGGRDIDEQFF. The CDR3 nucleotides are TGCGCCAGCAAGGGCGGGAGGGATATAGATGAGCAGTTCTTC.

A few counts support this clone. The same CDR3 is also encoded by other DNA sequences in this sample. CDR3 sequence reads: CASSYGGENNEQFF. CDR3 DNA: TGTGCCAGCAGTTATGGGGGGGAGAACAATGAGCAGTTCTTC. This chain connects TRBV6-2 or TRBV6-3 to TRBJ2-1, with 7 bases that match TRBD2. After removal of 3 bases from V and 5 bases from J, the junction contained 4 bases not matched to a gene. This CDR3 spans 14 amino acids. Germline loops: CDR1 MNHEY, CDR2 SVGEGT.

V usage is TRBV11-2 and J usage is TRBJ1-2, with 10 nucleotides matching TRBD1. The germline gives CDR1 SGHAT, CDR2 FQNNGV. Trimming removed 3 bases from V and 4 bases from J; junction bases left unmatched: 8. The CDR3 totals 16 residues. CDR3 sequence (DNA): TGTGCCAGCAGCTTTGCGTCGCGGGACAGGGGCTATGGCTACACCTTC. Its translation: CASSFASRDRGYGYTF.

The chain combines TRBV5-1 with TRBJ2-1; D unresolved. Trimming took 2 bases from V and 6 from J, leaving 9 bases between them. The length of the CDR3 is 13 residues. Germline V lookup: CDR1 SGHRS, CDR2 YFSETQ. The CDR3 nucleotides are TGCGCCAGCAGCTTAGATCCCAGCAATGAGCAGTTCTTC. It is translated as CASSLDPSNEQFF.

Remarks on this clone: One end of the junction is discordant with germline, which a read error may explain. The chain couples TRBV5-6 to TRBJ1-2; 7 bases line up with TRBD1. CDR1 and CDR2 (germline): SGHDT, YYEEEE. The CDR3 consists of 15 residues. CDR3 coding DNA: TGTGCCAGCAGCGGAAGCCCCGGACAGGTCTATGGTTACACCTTC. This encodes CASSGSPGQVYGYTF.

This chain uses TRBV11-3 with TRBJ2-2; D gene unclear. The germline V gene encodes CDR1 SGHNT and CDR2 YENEEA. Trimming stripped 1 base from V and 5 bases from J, with 14 bases between. CDR3 length: 16 amino acids. CDR3 DNA sequence: TGTGCCAGCAGCTTAGGGGTGGACGTCGGGACCGGGGAGCTGTTTTTT. This translates into CASSLGVDVGTGELFF. Drawing the rest from reference TRBV11-3 and TRBJ2-2, the complete variable domain is EAGVVQSPRYKIIEKKQPVAFWCNPISGHNTLYWYLQNLGQGPELLIRYENEEAVDDSQLPKDRFSAERLKGVDSTLKIQPAELGDSAVYLCASSLGVDVGTGELFFGEGSRLTVL.

CDR3: CASSRGGESNEKLFF. The CDR3 bases are TGTGCCAGCAGCCGCGGGGGGGAGAGTAATGAAAAACTGTTTTTT. V gene TRBV5-7 combines with J gene TRBJ1-4; possible D gene TRBD1, 5 bases. TRBV5-7 is marked as an open reading frame, function uncertain. V was pared by 4 bases and J by 4 bases, with 14 bases between. This CDR3 contains 15 residues.

The gene calls are TRBV7-2 and TRBJ2-7; no firm D call. Germline V gene lookup returns CDR1 SGHTA and CDR2 FQGNSA. V lost 1 base and J lost 7, with 14 bases in between. The CDR3 is 14 residues long. The CDR3 DNA reads TGTGCCAGCAGCTTAGGGGCCAGAGCTGGGGAGCAGTACGTC. It yields the protein CASSLGARAGEQYV.